This TCR beta chain was documented in a study of Graves' ophthalmopathy and Graves' hyperthyroidism. Regarding the study as a whole: Both a roughly 65% sensitivity and a 72.22% specificity characterized the model's predictions of ophthalmopathy progression. Most clonotypes expanded in thyroid above 0.001 frequency were present in blood too. A classifier, a 13-signature model, separated ophthalmopathy from stable hyperthyroidism with about 87% sensitivity and 75% to 82% specificity.

Ten or more counts support this clonotype. What it binds is not known. V lost 4 bases, J lost 10 bases, and 23 bases lay in between. CDR3 length: 17 residues. CDR1 MGHDK and CDR2 SYGVNS come from the germline V gene. Patients with other autoimmune diseases, uncontrolled infections, pregnancy or lactation were excluded. The sequenced template was RNA, covering the TCR beta CDR3 region. The first round was an RT-PCR with HTBI primers, and the second round was a multiplex PCR. TCRdb reprocessed the multiplex PCR reads via MiXCR and lists one record per CDR3 protein. The table shows 300,000 to 400,000 distinct CDR3 sequences, with under 20% occurring only once.

The sequenced sample consisted of peripheral blood. The clonotype comes from an adult man with Graves' ophthalmopathy. The chain couples TRBV25-1 to TRBJ1-6; tentatively, D is TRBD1 (6 bases). CDR3 bases: TGTGCCAGCAGTGCTCAACAGGGAGGTCGCGTAGAGTCACCCCTCCACTTT. Protein: CASSAQQGGRVESPLHF. Variable domain in full (rest from reference TRBV25-1 and TRBJ1-6): EADIYQTPRYLVIGTGKKITLECSQTMGHDKMYWYQQDPGMELHLIHYSYGVNSTEKGDLSSESTVSRIRTEHFPLTLESARPSHTSQYLCASSAQQGGRVESPLHFGNGTRLTVT.